This TCR beta chain comes out of a study of human T cells and chemical hapten exposure. Background on the study: TCR yields per sample varied mostly from small pooled library volume differences.

Indicated time point: patch test 2, 6 weeks after DPC sensitization. Treatment here: therapeutic diphenylcyclopropenone sensitization with weekly scalp DPC. Germline values: CDR1 KGHDR, CDR2 SFDVKD. The CDR3 extends over 13 amino acids. Trimming pared 3 bases from V and 4 bases from J, leaving 7 bases between. Findings and limits, study-wide: Compared with pre-sensitization or healthy control sets, expanded TCRs clustered more.

TCRdb ran MiXCR on the RACE reads and lists one entry per CDR3 protein. The profile shows about 350,000 distinct CDR3 sequences, nearly 6.5% of them singletons. Comment on this clonotype: The antigen is undetermined.

The clonotype was recovered from a woman aged 18 to 35 with alopecia areata. Some clones in this sample may be carry-over from other donors' samples. This rearrangement joins TRBV24-1 to TRBJ2-3; unclear D gene. The source material was whole blood, sampled in connection with sensitization to the hapten diphenylcyclopropenone (DPC). As DNA, the CDR3 is TGTGCCACCAGTGATCCGTCCGCAGATACGCAGTATTTT. Translated: CATSDPSADTQYF.